This section outlines one T cell receptor (beta chain) sequence together with its context. This clone showed up just a few times. This receptor's antigen is unknown. The input lacks base qualities; no much larger clone sits a single base away. The protocol used for the library was the immunoSEQ multiplex PCR assay. A mixture of 60 forward primers for TCR Vbeta segments and 13 reverse primers for TCR Jbeta segments was used in the multiplex PCR. The CDR3 region of rearranged TCR beta genes was amplified from genomic DNA with a multiplex PCR assay. The amplified TCR beta libraries were sequenced on the Illumina HiSeq System as 87-base-pair reads. In the paper's pipeline: In a later analysis, approximately 74 million unique TCR beta chains were counted across the approximately 670 repertoires, and about 10 million of these chains were shared by at least two donors. Raw reads were error-corrected and collapsed into unique sequences with a nearest-neighbor algorithm that merged closely related sequences to remove PCR and sequencing errors. Alignment of CDR3 sequences to IMGT reference sequences was used to assign V, D and J gene segments. Each retained sequence needed at least a six-nucleotide match to both a V gene segment and a J gene segment. A rearrangement was called productive if the CDR3 had no stop codons and remained in frame with V and J, and every other rearrangement was called non-productive. CDR3 was defined according to IMGT convention as the region running from the second conserved V-encoded cysteine to the conserved J-encoded phenylalanine. In an earlier analysis of around 570 of the donors, sequences lacking an unambiguous match to a single V gene segment were excluded. In an earlier analysis of 500 to 750 of the donors, V segments were called functional above 56.7% productive rearrangements and were called segregating when the between-donor standard deviation exceeded 5%. To diagnose cytomegalovirus status from the catalog of TCR beta chain sequences, a statistical classification framework was built. In a later analysis, V and J genes were assigned by comparing TCR nucleotide sequences against IMGT/GENE-DB human TR gene sequences. In a later analysis, CDR3 sequences and most-parsimonious VDJ recombination scenarios were assigned using the TCRdist pipeline. In a later analysis, every TCR beta chain was defined by the combination of its CDR3 amino acid sequence and its V-gene family, and reads without a unique V-gene family were dropped. In a later analysis, 550 to 650 highly shared, low-generation-probability nucleotide sequences were removed to address suspected cross-contamination and a sequencing artifact. In a later analysis, a clonal expansion index was calculated for each public chain from normalized within-repertoire ranks of inferred template counts. In a later analysis, generation probabilities were computed using a VDJ recombination model fitted to out-of-frame rearrangements, and the results were checked against IGoR. Hypergeometric tests were used in a later analysis to score TCR-TCR, TCR-HLA and TCR-CMV co-occurrence, with a repertoire-size bias correction applied to the TCR pairs. False discovery rates were estimated in a later analysis by permuting HLA or CMV assignments 20 times. In a later analysis, co-occurring TCRs were grouped using DBSCAN, with TCRdist sequence similarity added in when clustering inside HLA-allele-positive subsets. For co-occurrence clustering, repertoires with fewer than 30,000 or more than 120,000 public chains were excluded, along with about five repertoires with anomalous nucleotide sharing. TCRdb stores this immuneACCESS table with in-frame sequences only. Part of the clones is absent; in the studies checked, under half of the shortfall reflects unresolved V genes, and no reason is known for the rest. The DNA gave D and trimming, while V, J and clone size come from that table. In this sample the table shows roughly 50,000 clones, roughly 77% of which occur a single time. 6.5% to 8.5% of the sample is in the top ten clones.

The CDR3 starts with the cysteine, ends with the phenylalanine, and has 11 residues. Only the CDR3 part of the read is kept: 33 bases, read in frame from the first base. Per the germline V gene (reference sequence), MNHNY is the CDR1 and SVGAGI is the CDR2. V is shortened by 6 bases, J by 1 base, and the region joining them spans 3 bases. The cohort consisted of 650 to 700 healthy bone marrow donors. At the time of sampling, every cohort member was nominally healthy, though immune exposures that went unrecorded were likely present. The donor was CMV seropositive and was included in the group of almost 300 seropositive cohort members. Every donor gave a peripheral blood sample, and the peripheral blood mononuclear cells from that sample were used for TCR beta sequencing. Genomic DNA was extracted from the blood cell samples with the Qiagen DNeasy Blood Extraction Kit. The source of the sample is a study of cytomegalovirus exposure and HLA in healthy donors (dated by TCRdb to about 2017). General notes on the study: An earlier analysis of fewer than 750 of the donors reported 276 Gb of sequence data and 95 million to 130 million unique TCR beta sequences obtained from around 170 million T cells. Approximately 310 gigabases of sequencing data and 70 million to 85 million unique TCR sequences were included in an early release covering about 620 HLA-typed donors. The genetic ancestry cluster associated with self-reported Caucasian donors included over 65% of the 398 genotyped donors. The study was designed to test whether signatures of past pathogen exposure could be identified by cataloging public T cell receptors. The T cell repertoires of around 730 subjects were profiled by immunosequencing and related to cytomegalovirus serostatus. Besides the first cohort of roughly 660 subjects, a separate validation cohort made up of 120 or so different subjects was used. To predict cytomegalovirus infection status, the study combined high-throughput TCR immunosequencing, statistical association of individual TCRs with disease status, and machine learning. A later analysis re-analyzed previously published TCR beta repertoires from several hundred donors and added high-resolution HLA genotyping to study TCR occurrence patterns. Rather than drawing on any new phenotypic data, the later analysis identified candidate immune exposures from TCR beta sequences and the way those sequences occurred across donors. To decide whether each TCR beta V gene segment behaved as functional or pseudogenic, an earlier analysis of approximately 600 of the donors relied on high-throughput TCR beta sequencing. Donor age, sex, ethnicity and CMV serostatus were compiled together with the repertoire data. A later genetic analysis took genome-wide SNP genotypes for about 55% of the 666 donors and used that subset as a discovery cohort. Every repertoire in the discovery cohort had been generated on one and the same sequencing platform. HLA typing included class I and class II loci at four-digit resolution. Typing coverage differed by locus: A, B, C, DRB1 and DQB1 were typed in about 620-640 donors, DQA1 in about 500, DPA1 in 600 to 610, and DPB1 in approximately 450. Because of strong linkage in the cohort, four or five DR-DQ haplotypes were treated as single units for association and clustering. Among about 390 genotyped donors of the cohort, an average of about 240,000 unique TCR beta nucleotide sequences were sequenced per donor, around 20% of them non-productive.

Study-level results and caveats: About 17 rarely observed V segments, including chromosome 9 orphons, were excluded from the earlier analysis of some 590 of the donors because counts were too low. The presence/absence analyses assumed that sequencing depth was roughly uniform across donors, and that assumption may not be true. The 87-base-pair reads could not distinguish some IMGT-functional V segments, including TRBV6-2 and TRBV6-3, so those segments were excluded. A cluster of highly shared sequence variants was judged likely to be a technical artifact of the sequencing pipeline. A further reported finding was that TCR beta sequences accurately predicted the HLA-A and HLA-B alleles for most subjects in the first cohort. A few of the identified cytomegalovirus-associated TCR beta chains were confirmed in vitro to be specific for cytomegalovirus antigens. The only immune exposure information available for the cohort was CMV serostatus. An association between a missense DCLRE1C variant and V-gene and J-gene trimming of TCR beta chains was found in a later genetic analysis and replicated in an independent cohort. The study gave a list of under 200 TCR beta chains associated with cytomegalovirus. Because HLA typing was unavailable for some donors at each locus, only the typed subset was used in association tests. When HLA alleles, especially DR and DQ, strongly co-occurred, TCR associations were difficult to assign to individual alleles. A later analysis reported that several top co-occurrence clusters appeared linked to parvovirus B19, influenza, CMV and Epstein-Barr virus. In both the original and validation cohorts, the classifier was reported to diagnose cytomegalovirus status with high specificity and sensitivity. An earlier analysis of approximately 540 of the donors showed that most TCR beta V segments appeared in productive rearrangements either about 90% or about 30% of the time, which broadly matched IMGT annotations. Only TCR beta chains were sequenced in this cohort, and the absence of alpha or paired-chain data limited detectable features. In a later analysis, the rate of TCR association differed among HLA loci, with DRB1 alleles having the most associated TCRs and HLA-C alleles having the fewest. While some public TCRs were present in many individuals, most TCR sequences turned up only very rarely across donors. Compared with the roughly 720-donor mean, donors in an Asian-associated ancestry cluster had fewer N-insertions in productive TCRs, according to a later genetic analysis. According to the authors, the approach could potentially be generalized to other disease states and immunological phenotypes. Specific HLA alleles were associated with 18,000 or so TCR beta sequences at a false discovery rate of 0.05 in a later analysis. In a later analysis, HLA-associated TCR beta chains were found to be more clonally expanded and to have lower generation probabilities than equally common non-associated chains. Most CMV-associated TCR beta chains appeared to be HLA-restricted in a later analysis, and the HLA associations seemed to be driven largely by CMV exposure. Linkage disequilibrium might explain the correlated functional status among segregating V segments, but an unknown experimental factor could not be excluded.

Recombination linked TRBV6-6 to TRBJ1-2; too little of a D gene remains to name it. The sequence derives from a man younger than 45 in good health and CMV-seropositive. Sequenced material: PBMCs. CDR3 protein: CASSSNYGYTF. The nucleotides read TGTGCCAGCAGCAGTAACTATGGCTACACCTTC.